Below are 9 T cell receptor beta chains sequenced from a single sample in a study of OX40 agonist ivuxolimab in advanced cancers. The data were produced by immunoSEQ multiplex PCR, yet TCRdb's version contains in-frame clones alone and is incomplete. Of roughly 77,000 clones detected, 92% appear once; the ten largest clones hold over 0.6%. Specimen: CD4+ or CD8+ T cells sorted from blood, collected in a trial of the OX40 agonist ivuxolimab. These receptor sequences come from an adult with an advanced solid tumor such as melanoma, head and neck, liver or kidney cancer.

CDR3 residues: CATQPESAYNEQFF. CDR3 bases: TGCGCCACCCAACCGGAGTCCGCCTACAATGAGCAGTTCTTC. The rearrangement links TRBV10-1 to TRBJ2-1; D unclear. The germline V and J ends were trimmed by 10 bases and 2 bases, with 15 bases remaining between them. The CDR3 has 14 amino acids. CDR1 is WNHNN, CDR2 SYGVQD, per germline (reference sequence).

J is TRBJ2-7 and V is TRBV4-2; D gene ambiguous. V lost 0 bases and J lost 0, with 6 bases in between. CDR3 length equals 14 residues. Germline lookup yields CDR1 LGHNA and CDR2 YNFKEQ. CDR3 nucleotide sequence: TGTGCCAGCAGCCAAGATTTGCTCTCCTACGAGCAGTACTTC. Its protein product is CASSQDLLSYEQYF.

V usage is TRBV29-1 and J usage is TRBJ1-3; D gene unclear. The CDR3 is made up of 14 amino acids. Germline loops: CDR1 SQVTM, CDR2 ANQGSEA. The germline V and J ends were trimmed by 2 bases and 4 bases, with 12 bases remaining between them. CDR3 loop: CSVETANPGNTIYF. CDR3 DNA sequence: TGCAGCGTTGAAACCGCCAACCCGGGAAACACCATATATTTT.

V usage is TRBV12-5 and J usage is TRBJ1-1; D call uncertain. Trimming stripped 1 base from V and 1 base from J, with 4 bases between. CDR1 and CDR2 from the germline V gene are LGHNT and FRNRAP. CDR3 length equals 13 residues. The CDR3 DNA reads TGTGCTAGTGGTTTGGGGTGGAACACTGAAGCTTTCTTT. Residues: CASGLGWNTEAFF.

The chain combines TRBV9 with TRBJ2-3; no clear D. The CDR3 runs 12 residues. The V gene's germline CDR1 is SGDLS and CDR2 YYNGEE. The V and J ends lost 2 bases and 3 bases respectively, with 4 bases between them. CDR3 amino acids: CASSVQTDTQYF. CDR3 DNA: TGTGCCAGCAGCGTCCAAACAGATACGCAGTATTTT.

This chain uses TRBV2 with TRBJ1-2, with D tentatively TRBD1 (6 bases). CDR3 size: 14 residues. Germline V gene sequence: CDR1 SNHLY, CDR2 FYNNEI. V lost 6 bases and J 3 bases, leaving 14 bases between the germline ends. The CDR3 DNA reads as TGTGCCAGCAGAATAGGGGGGGATTACTATGGCTACACCTTC. Its protein product is CASRIGGDYYGYTF.

CDR3 nucleotide sequence: TGTGCCAGCAGCCAACTACAAAATATTGGGGGCGTCGACGAGCAGTACTTC. Amino acid sequence: CASSQLQNIGGVDEQYF. This chain links TRBV4-2 with TRBJ2-7; D perhaps matches TRBD1 (6 bases). The CDR3 has 17 residues. The germline CDR1 and CDR2 sequences are LGHNA and YNFKEQ. V shed 2 bases and J shed 5 bases, with 22 bases lying between them.

The rearrangement joins TRBV6-1 to TRBJ2-5; 9 nucleotides agree with TRBD2. Per germline, CDR1 MNHNS and CDR2 SASEGT. V shed 3 bases and J 3 bases; nucleotides not matched to a gene: 5. The CDR3 length is 15 residues. The CDR3 spells CASSDLWTSEETQYF. In DNA, the CDR3 is TGTGCCAGCAGTGACTTATGGACTAGCGAAGAGACCCAGTACTTC.

V and J are TRBV6-6 and TRBJ1-4; TRBD1 aligns across 7 bases. Trimming took 6 bases from V and 8 from J; bases not matched to a gene: 9. The CDR3 runs 14 residues. Germline assignment: CDR1 MNHNY and CDR2 SVGAGI (reference sequence). The DNA of the CDR3 is TGTGCCAGCAGCACGGGGCCAGGGGGAGAAAAACTGTTTTTT. This encodes CASSTGPGGEKLFF.